These 13 T cell receptor beta chains came from one sample sequenced in a study of T cell responses to AZD1222 COVID-19 vaccine. TCRdb keeps only in-frame clones here, not all; method: immunoSEQ multiplex PCR. The table shows roughly 120,000 clones, with roughly 88% occurring only once. Specimen: peripheral blood, collected on day 0 of MenACWY control vaccination. The receptors derive from an adult in good health.

The rearrangement uses TRBV19 and TRBJ1-5; 7 positions match TRBD1. Germline assignment: CDR1 LNHDA and CDR2 SQIVND (reference sequence). V was clipped by 6 bases and J by 4 bases; unmatched bases: 9. The CDR3 loop spans 15 amino acids. The CDR3 nucleotides are TGTGCCAGTAGCAATCAGGGGGGGCAGAATCAGCCCCAGCATTTT. It specifies CASSNQGGQNQPQHF. The full variable domain, its missing parts supplied by reference TRBV19 and TRBJ1-5, is DGGITQSPKYLFRKEGQNVTLSCEQNLNHDAMYWYRQDPGQGLRLIYYSQIVNDFQKGDIAEGYSVSREKKESFPLTVTSAQKNPTAFYLCASSNQGGQNQPQHFGDGTRLSIL.

The CDR3 loop is CASSLDLSPDTQYF. The CDR3 DNA reads TGTGCCAGCAGCTTAGATCTGAGCCCAGATACGCAGTATTTT. The chain joins TRBV11-3 to TRBJ2-3; no definite D call. V was cut by 0 bases and J by 4 bases, with 8 bases left in between. The germline V gene has CDR1 SGHNT and CDR2 YENEEA. The CDR3 contains 14 residues. Complete variable domain (other parts from reference TRBV11-3 and TRBJ2-3): EAGVVQSPRYKIIEKKQPVAFWCNPISGHNTLYWYLQNLGQGPELLIRYENEEAVDDSQLPKDRFSAERLKGVDSTLKIQPAELGDSAVYLCASSLDLSPDTQYFGPGTRLTVL.

The V call is TRBV6-6, the J call TRBJ1-2; the D gene is possibly TRBD1 (6 bases). Deletions cut 5 bases from V and 4 bases from J, with 11 bases between. CDR1 is MNHNY and CDR2 is SVGAGI in the germline V gene (reference sequence). The CDR3 loop spans 13 amino acids. Written as DNA, the CDR3 is TGTGCCAGCAGTACAGGGTTGAGCTATGGCTACACCTTC. Translating it yields CASSTGLSYGYTF.

V and J are TRBV3-1 (or the pseudogene TRBV3-2) and TRBJ1-1; D is unresolved. Trimming took off 4 bases at V and 5 bases at J, with 17 bases between the two ends. The CDR3 is 15 amino acids. The germline V gene has CDR1 LGHDT and CDR2 YNNKEL (reference sequence). The CDR3 DNA is TGTGCCAGCAGCCCCACTCCTACTCAGACAACTGAAGCTTTCTTT. It yields the protein CASSPTPTQTTEAFF.

Points on this clone: Other DNA sequences from this sample encode an identical CDR3 as well. The rearrangement uses TRBV5-1 and TRBJ1-5; D is unclear. The length of the CDR3 is 14 residues. Looked up from germline, CDR1 is SGHRS and CDR2 is YFSETQ. Between the trimmed V and J ends, which lost 2 bases and 1 base, there was a span of 7 bases. For the CDR3, the DNA is TGCGCCAGCAGCTTCGGCGGGAGCAATCAGCCCCAGCATTTT. It translates to CASSFGGSNQPQHF.

This rearrangement joins TRBV10-2 to TRBJ2-4; D possibly corresponds to TRBD1 (5 bases). This CDR3 is built from 15 residues. CDR1 and CDR2 from the germline V gene are WSHSY and SAAADI. Trimming stripped 3 bases from V and 0 bases from J, with 9 bases between. The CDR3 loop is CASSDRDIAKNIQYF. CDR3 nucleotides: TGCGCCAGCAGTGACAGGGATATAGCCAAAAACATTCAGTACTTC.

J is TRBJ1-5 and V is TRBV19, with D maybe TRBD1 (6 bases). V lost 6 bases and J 7 bases, leaving 13 bases between the germline ends. The CDR3 contains 13 residues. The V gene's germline CDR1 is LNHDA and CDR2 SQIVND (reference sequence). The CDR3 region is CASSNRVRQPQHF. In nucleotides, the CDR3 is TGTGCCAGTAGCAACAGGGTCCGGCAGCCCCAGCATTTT.

The rearrangement links TRBV28 to TRBJ1-4, with D possibly matching TRBD1 (6 bases). The V gene lost 7 bases and the J gene lost 5 bases, with 17 bases spanning the gap. Germline CDR1 is MDHEN and CDR2 is SYDVKM. CDR3 length: 15 residues. The CDR3, as DNA: TGTGCCAGCACTGATTCCAGGGGAGGGAATGAAAAACTGTTTTTT. Encoded protein: CASTDSRGGNEKLFF. Based on the CDR3 plus reference TRBV28 and TRBJ1-4, the full variable domain is DVKVTQSSRYLVKRTGEKVFLECVQDMDHENMFWYRQDPGLGLRLIYFSYDVKMKEKGDIPEGYSVSREKKERFSLILESASTNQTSMYLCASTDSRGGNEKLFFGSGTQLSVL.

This clone has only a few counts. The rearrangement uses TRBV4-2 and TRBJ2-2, with a weak D call TRBD2 (6 bases). This CDR3 comprises 13 residues. Trimming pared 1 base from V and 6 bases from J, leaving 6 bases between. Germline V gives CDR1 LGHNA, CDR2 YNFKEQ. This CDR3 is CASSQGEAGELFF. CDR3 bases: TGTGCCAGCAGCCAAGGGGAGGCCGGGGAGCTGTTTTTT.

The J gene is TRBJ2-7, the V gene TRBV19; perhaps TRBD1 as D (6 bases). V was pared by 3 bases and J by 8 bases, with 17 bases between. This CDR3 has 14 residues. Germline CDR1 and CDR2: LNHDA and SQIVND (reference sequence). The CDR3 region has the DNA TGTGCCAGTAGTATCGGACAGCCGAGTTCCCAGCAGTACTTC. As protein: CASSIGQPSSQQYF.

The chain carries TRBV7-9 and TRBJ2-2; D not resolved. CDR3 length: 13 amino acids. Germline V gene lookup returns CDR1 SEHNR and CDR2 FQNEAQ (reference sequence). Trimming pared 8 bases from V and 0 bases from J, leaving 7 bases between. As DNA, the CDR3 is TGTGCCAGCGGGGTCGCGAACACCGGGGAGCTGTTTTTT. This codes for CASGVANTGELFF.

The chain carries TRBV6-5 and TRBJ2-7; TRBD2 aligns across 8 bases. This CDR3 region has 15 residues. With 7 bases clipped from V and 5 bases from J, the junction kept 13 bases outside the gene matches. From germline, CDR1 is MNHEY and CDR2 SVGAGI. The CDR3 DNA reads TGTGCCAGCAATAGTCCCGGGACTAGATTCGACGAGCAGTACTTC. Translating gives CASNSPGTRFDEQYF.

In DNA, the CDR3 is TGTGCCAGCAGCGTAGGTCCGACGGGAGAGACCCAGTACTTC. As protein: CASSVGPTGETQYF. V usage is TRBV9 and J usage is TRBJ2-5; D not resolved. The germline V gene has CDR1 SGDLS and CDR2 YYNGEE. There are 14 residues in the CDR3. Trimming removed 0 bases at V and 4 bases at J, with 10 bases between.